Detailed here is one T cell receptor beta chain. Its antigen remains unidentified. Per-nucleotide qualities are absent, and no much larger clonotype sits a single base away. The sample belongs to a study of fetal regulatory T cell absence and autoimmunity (TCRdb year 2017). Study-wide context: The IPEX patients showed exocrine pancreas autoimmunity in the absence of clinical diabetes.

On the immunoSEQ human TCRbeta survey platform, TCRbeta CDR3 regions were amplified and barcoded with a two-step multiplex PCR. Libraries were sequenced on Illumina instruments, and IgH from the same samples was sequenced in parallel. The published analysis was carried out like this. Raw reads were filtered against IMGT V, D, J definitions and binned by a nearest-neighbor algorithm to remove PCR and sequencing errors. Clones were defined by identical nucleotide sequence; differential abundance between tissues used per-clone Fisher exact tests with pFDR threshold p<0.01. Clones whose frequencies were too low for statistical inference were excluded by a minimum inclusion filter of 10 in either sample. The immunoSEQ Analyzer was used for pairwise clonal comparisons, while IMGT tools were used to assess gene family usage. Drawn from immuneACCESS, this table holds only the in-frame rearrangements with V and J called that TCRdb kept. Clones are partly lost; checked studies trace under half to an unresolved V gene and leave the rest unexplained. V, J and clone size derive from that table, while D and trimming were established from the DNA sequence. This sample has 95,000 to 100,000 clones in its table, and approximately 75% of those were observed once. Together, the top ten hold 2% of the sample.

For repertoire sequencing, genomic DNA was processed from frozen pancreas tissue. Genomic DNA, 2-3 ug, was extracted from umbilical cord blood or frozen pancreas using the DNeasy Blood and Tissue Kit. General conclusions and limits of the study: Cord blood and pancreas had broadly similar TRB gene family usage, which resembled published neonatal and adult repertoires. The oligoclonal enrichment was interpreted as supporting antigen-driven autoimmunity in the pancreas before birth in IPEX syndrome. The TCR compartment showed significant oligoclonal enrichment in pancreas versus cord blood, with some top clones over 95-fold enriched.

Here V drops 2 bases and J drops 3 bases, and the junction holds 5 bases not matched to any gene. The germline V gene sets CDR1 to SGHRS and CDR2 to YFSETQ. The CDR3 starts with the cysteine, ends with the phenylalanine, and has 14 residues. The kept DNA is CDR3 alone, 42 bases in frame from the first base. This receptor was taken from a male donor with IPEX syndrome. Rearrangement joined TRBV5-1 to TRBJ2-7; TRBD1 lines up with 7 middle nucleotides. The sequenced material came from pancreas tissue. The CDR3 in this case is CASSLGDSFYEQYF. The nucleotide sequence is TGCGCCAGCAGCTTAGGGGACAGTTTCTACGAGCAGTACTTC. The reference TRBV5-1 and TRBJ2-7 proteins fill in what lies around the CDR3, so the full variable domain reads KAGVTQTPRYLIKTRGQQVTLSCSPISGHRSVSWYQQTPGQGLQFLFEYFSETQRNKGNFPGRFSGRQFSNSRSEMNVSTLELGDSALYLCASSLGDSFYEQYFGPGTRLTVT.